Sequencing of this TCR beta chain was carried out in a study of post-analysis software for immune sequencing data. The overall study: Some patients lacked subtype; others had relapsing-remitting, secondary progressive or progressive-relapsing disease.

This CDR3 region has 15 residues. Germline CDR1 is MNHNY and CDR2 is SVGAGI (reference sequence). V was cut by 7 bases and J by 2 bases, with 17 bases left in between. There are a few counts of this clonotype. The antigen is not known. Findings of the study overall: TRBV segments more frequent in patients than in controls numbered roughly 5 and included TRBV5-6, TRBV5-1 and TRBV20-1. The study found significantly lower normalized Chao1 diversity in multiple sclerosis patients than in controls. Batch-matched samples strongly co-clustered by F measure.

Tagging with unique molecular identifiers was a feature of the TCR beta cDNA libraries. TCRdb independently ran MiXCR on the PCR reads; one entry per CDR3 protein. The profile shows 600,000 to 750,000 distinct CDR3 sequences, 55% to 60% of them singletons. The material sequenced was blood. This rearrangement joins TRBV6-6 to TRBJ1-2; a possible D gene is TRBD1 (6 bases). This sequence originates from a girl between 2 and 10 years old with multiple sclerosis. CDR3 residues: CASTGLSGANYGYTF. The CDR3 region has the DNA TGTGCCAGCACAGGGCTATCAGGGGCGAACTATGGCTACACCTTC.